The T cell receptor (beta chain) under discussion was sequenced for a study of blood T cell repertoires in COVID-19. Study as a whole: COVID-19 samples collected from the United States, Italy and Spain covered acute and convalescent phases. T cells, B-cell-depleted T cells, or PBMCs supplied cDNA or gDNA.

The germline V gene has CDR1 SEHNR and CDR2 FQNEAQ (reference sequence). This CDR3 has 16 amino acids. The V gene lost 5 bases and the J gene lost 5 bases, with 21 bases spanning the gap. Original handling: Nucleated cell counts were estimated from reference gene primer amplification. The repertoire was sequenced with immunoSEQ multiplex PCR; TCRdb's copy has only in-frame clones and lacks some. V and J calls and clone size are as listed in that table; D and trimming were resolved from the DNA. The table has just under 150,000 clones, about 92% seen once. The sequencing sample was made of peripheral blood. The V call is TRBV7-9, the J call TRBJ2-5; D might be TRBD1 (5 bases). This receptor was taken from a human donor in a cohort sampled during active COVID-19. The CDR3 DNA sequence: TGTGCCAGCAGCCCTAGGAAAGGGGTTTCTGGGGAGACCCAGTACTTC. It yields the protein CASSPRKGVSGETQYF.